The following is a T cell receptor beta chain sequence with its context. These data are taken from a study of graft-versus-host responses after intestinal transplantation. Study overall: Multivisceral, liver-intestinal, or isolated intestinal transplants were received by the recipients. Recipients across the board were started on anti-thymocyte globulin induction, then kept on tacrolimus and steroids for approximately three years.

To release intraepithelial and lamina propria lymphocytes, the graft tissue was processed. Germline V lookup: CDR1 SGHDT, CDR2 YYEEEE. The CDR3 loop spans 15 amino acids. The V and J ends lost 0 bases and 5 bases respectively, with 14 bases between them. Repertoires were generated with immunoSEQ multiplex PCR, while TCRdb's copy carries only in-frame clones and drops some. Among under 15,000 clones, approximately 80% were seen once, and the ten largest hold around 3.9%. The clonotype was recovered from a human patient who received an intestinal transplant, so some T cells may come from the graft donor. The sequenced sample was ileum tissue, obtained roughly 28 days after intestinal transplant. The chain recombines TRBV5-6 with TRBJ1-2, with D perhaps matching TRBD1 (5 bases). CDR3 bases: TGTGCCAGCAGCTTGGTCGGTTCAGGGCCTTATGGCTACACCTTC. It codes for CASSLVGSGPYGYTF.